The text below deals with one T cell receptor (beta chain). The target antigen is unknown. Each diagnosis drew on symptoms, thyroxine, TRAb, thyroid ultrasound and orbital computed tomography findings. This sample is drawn from a study of T cells in Graves' hyperthyroidism and ophthalmopathy. TCR beta CDR3 regions were amplified from RNA transcripts. The TCR CDR3 first-round RT-PCR relied on the HTBI primer set. TCRdb used MiXCR to reprocess the multiplex PCR reads, holding one entry per CDR3 protein. This table has 270,000 or so distinct CDR3 sequences, approximately 26% appearing once. Study conclusions and caveats: Researchers found most expanded thyroid clonotypes above 0.001 in blood as well.

Per germline, CDR1 LNHDA and CDR2 SQIVND (reference sequence). The CDR3 sequence is 16 residues long. V lost 5 bases and J lost 5, with 21 bases in between. V is TRBV19 and J is TRBJ1-2; TRBD1 is a possible D gene (5 bases). The source is a man in his forties with Graves' hyperthyroidism that later progressed to Graves' ophthalmopathy. Sequencing was performed on blood. CDR3: CASSGGTGRDWYGYTF. DNA of the CDR3: TGTGCCAGTAGTGGGGGGACGGGTAGGGATTGGTATGGCTACACCTTC.